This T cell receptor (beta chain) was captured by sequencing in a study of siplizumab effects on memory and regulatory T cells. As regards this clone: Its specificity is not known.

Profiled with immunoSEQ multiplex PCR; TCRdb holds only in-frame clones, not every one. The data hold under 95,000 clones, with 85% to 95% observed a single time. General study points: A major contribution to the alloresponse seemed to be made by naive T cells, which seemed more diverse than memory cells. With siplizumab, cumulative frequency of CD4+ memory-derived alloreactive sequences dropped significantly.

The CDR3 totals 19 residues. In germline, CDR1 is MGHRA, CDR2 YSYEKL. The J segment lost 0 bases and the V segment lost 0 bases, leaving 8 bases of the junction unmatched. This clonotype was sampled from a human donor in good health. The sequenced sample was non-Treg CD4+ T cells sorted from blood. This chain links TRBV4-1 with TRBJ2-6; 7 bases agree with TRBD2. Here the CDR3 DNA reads TGCGCCAGCAGCCAAGATTTCGGGGGGACCGGCTCTGGGGCCAACGTCCTGACTTTC. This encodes CASSQDFGGTGSGANVLTF.